The entry below gives a single T cell receptor (beta chain) sequence along with its context. V was clipped by 6 bases and J by 10 bases, with 10 bases between them. The CDR3 loop spans 11 amino acids. The source of the sample is a study of control samples from healthy donors and cancer patients. Repertoires were generated with immunoSEQ multiplex PCR, while TCRdb's copy carries only in-frame clones and drops some. The sample lists roughly 130,000 clones, about 95% occurring once. The TCR originated in a man aged 25-45 years in good health. The V call is TRBV12-3 or TRBV12-4, the J call TRBJ2-1; TRBD2 might be the D (6 bases). Sequencing was carried out using blood. CDR3 in amino acids: CASRARGEQFF. The CDR3 DNA is TGTGCCAGCAGGGCTCGGGGGGAGCAGTTCTTC.